This section outlines one TCR beta chain sequence together with its context. TCRdb keeps only in-frame clones here, not all; method: immunoSEQ multiplex PCR. The data contain about 170,000 clones, around 81% of them singletons. This sample was taken from a study of blood T cell repertoires in COVID-19. Study details: The cDNA or gDNA used as material had been derived from T cells, B-cell-depleted T cells, or PBMCs.

This CDR3 is 14 amino acids long. Germline-derived CDR1 and CDR2 are SGHTA and FQGTGA. Trimming took off 5 bases at V and 1 base at J, with 8 bases between the two ends. The sample taken for sequencing was peripheral blood. The sequence came from an elderly woman with COVID-19, enrolled during active disease. The J gene is TRBJ2-2, the V gene TRBV7-3; a possible D gene is TRBD1 (6 bases). CDR3 sequence: CASSRGGNTGELFF. CDR3 nucleotide sequence: TGTGCCAGCAGCCGAGGGGGGAACACCGGGGAGCTGTTTTTT.